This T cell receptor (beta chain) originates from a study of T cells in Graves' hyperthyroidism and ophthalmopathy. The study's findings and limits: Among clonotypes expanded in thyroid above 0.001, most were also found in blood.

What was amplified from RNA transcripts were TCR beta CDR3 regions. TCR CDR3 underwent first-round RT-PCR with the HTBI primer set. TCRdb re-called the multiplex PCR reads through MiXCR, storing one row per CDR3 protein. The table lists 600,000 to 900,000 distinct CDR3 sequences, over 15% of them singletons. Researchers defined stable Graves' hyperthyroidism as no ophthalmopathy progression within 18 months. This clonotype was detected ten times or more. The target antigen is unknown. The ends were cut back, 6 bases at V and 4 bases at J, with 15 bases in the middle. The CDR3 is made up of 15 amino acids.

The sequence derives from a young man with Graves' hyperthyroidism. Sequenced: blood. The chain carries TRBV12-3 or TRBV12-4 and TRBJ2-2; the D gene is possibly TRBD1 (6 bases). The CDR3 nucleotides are TGTGCCAGCAGCCTCACAGGGTGGGGCACCGGGGAGCTGTTTTTT. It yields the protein CASSLTGWGTGELFF.